Sequencing of this T cell receptor beta chain was carried out in a study of tumor-infiltrating lymphocytes in primary liver carcinoma. Scientists recovered RNA and DNA together from roughly 20-30 mg of unsorted bulk tissue. Constant-region priming of approximately 500 ng total RNA yielded TCR beta cDNA. Libraries covering TCR beta were generated through three nested multiplex PCR rounds (using a slightly modified ARM-PCR). TRBV1-TRBV30 forward and Cbeta reverse primers drove the first two roughly 10-cycle rounds. A single record per CDR3 protein comes from TCRdb applying MiXCR to the multiplex PCR reads. The sample shows 75,000 to 80,000 distinct CDR3 sequences, 69% of them seen only once. This CDR3 region has 14 residues. V lost 9 bases to trimming and J lost 7 bases, with 21 bases between them.

The clonotype comes from a man in his forties with primary liver carcinoma and hepatitis B virus infection. Sequencing input: tumor-adjacent normal liver tissue. The rearrangement joins TRBV12-3 or TRBV12-4 to TRBJ2-5; no definite D call. The DNA of the CDR3 is TGTGCCAGAAGTCTAGGAACCACCTCTCGGACCCAGTACTTC. This translates into CARSLGTTSRTQYF.